This T cell receptor beta chain originates from a study of cytomegalovirus exposure and HLA in healthy donors. Study-level information: There were nearly 120 million unique TCR beta sequences, drawn from 180 million or so T cells, in an earlier analysis. Out of about 360 genotyped donors, about 80% belonged to the Caucasian-associated ancestry cluster. Findings and caveats of the study: Under in vitro conditions, a few CMV-associated chains were confirmed as specific for CMV antigens.

The study ran its PCR with 60 Vbeta and 13 Jbeta primers. Produced via immunoSEQ multiplex PCR; TCRdb's table is partial and in-frame only. The data contain approximately 110,000 clones, over 60% of them singletons. V dropped 1 base and J dropped 5 bases, with 8 bases sitting between them. CDR1 SEHNR and CDR2 FQNEAQ come from the germline V gene (reference sequence). This CDR3 is 13 amino acids long. In regard to this clone: Its cognate antigen is unknown.

The clonotype originates from a man between 18 and 29 years old in good health and CMV-seropositive. Sequencing used PBMCs. The rearrangement joins TRBV7-9 to TRBJ2-5; perhaps TRBD2 as D (5 bases). The CDR3 is CASSLESGETQYF. In nucleotides, the CDR3 is TGTGCCAGCAGCTTAGAGTCGGGGGAGACCCAGTACTTC. The whole variable domain, remainder taken from reference TRBV7-9 and TRBJ2-5, is DTGVSQNPRHKITKRGQNVTFRCDPISEHNRLYWYRQTLGQGPEFLTYFQNEAQLEKSRLLSDRFSAERPKGSFSTLEIQRTEQGDSAMYLCASSLESGETQYFGPGTRLLVL.